These 28 T cell receptor beta chains were all obtained from the same sample, sequenced in a study of blood T cell repertoires in COVID-19. Assay used: immunoSEQ multiplex PCR; TCRdb lists only in-frame clones, some missing. Of around 150,000 clones listed, about four fifths were seen once; the top ten hold about 11%. Sequencing used peripheral blood. The source is a man in his sixties with active or convalescent COVID-19.

The genes are TRBV5-1 and TRBJ2-5; D might be TRBD1 (6 bases). Trimming left V 1 base short and J 4 bases short, with 11 bases between. The germline CDR1 and CDR2 sequences are SGHRS and YFSETQ. CDR3 length: 14 residues. CDR3 region: CASSLFGTSETQYF. The DNA of the CDR3 is TGCGCCAGCAGCTTGTTCGGGACATCAGAGACCCAGTACTTC.

In this sample, this clone turned up once. V gene TRBV6-6 combines with J gene TRBJ2-7, with D maybe TRBD1 (7 bases). V shed 2 bases and J shed 2 bases, with 13 bases lying between them. Germline-derived CDR1 and CDR2 are MNHNY and SVGAGI (reference sequence). The CDR3 loop spans 15 amino acids. The CDR3 DNA reads TGTGCCAGCAGTTACGGAGGGGGCCCTCCCTACGAGCAGTACTTC. It specifies CASSYGGGPPYEQYF.

The chain couples TRBV5-1 to TRBJ2-5, with a weak D call TRBD1 (6 bases). Trimming left V 4 bases short and J 2 bases short, with 15 bases between. The V gene's germline CDR1 is SGHRS and CDR2 YFSETQ. The CDR3 extends over 15 amino acids. The CDR3 DNA follows: TGCGCCAGCAGCCAGATAGGGGGTACGCAAGAGACCCAGTACTTC. Translating it yields CASSQIGGTQETQYF.

The chain uses TRBV4-1 and TRBJ2-7; D is possibly TRBD1 (5 bases). V gave up 0 bases and J gave up 0 bases, with 15 bases separating them. Per germline, CDR1 MGHRA and CDR2 YSYEKL. The CDR3 is made up of 17 amino acids. This chain's CDR3 is CASSQDPSGLISYEQYF. For the CDR3, the DNA is TGCGCCAGCAGCCAAGATCCTTCAGGGTTAATCTCCTACGAGCAGTACTTC.

J is TRBJ2-7 and V is TRBV7-9; 10 nucleotides agree with TRBD1. J was trimmed by 5 bases and V by 2 bases; bases with no gene match: 3. Germline lookup yields CDR1 SEHNR and CDR2 FQNEAQ (reference sequence). CDR3 length: 14 amino acids. The CDR3 DNA follows: TGTGCCAGCAGCTTAATGGGACAGGGGAACGAGCAGTACTTC. Translated, it gives CASSLMGQGNEQYF.

This rearrangement joins TRBV29-1 to TRBJ2-2; 7 nucleotides agree with TRBD1. J was trimmed by 4 bases and V by 3 bases; bases with no gene match: 5. This CDR3 is 14 amino acids long. Germline loops: CDR1 SQVTM, CDR2 ANQGSEA. CDR3 bases: TGCAGCGTTGAGGTACAGGGGAGCACCGGGGAGCTGTTTTTT. This encodes CSVEVQGSTGELFF.

The chain is built from TRBV6-5 and TRBJ1-3; 8 bases map to TRBD1. The V gene's germline CDR1 is MNHEY and CDR2 SVGAGI. The CDR3 sequence is 14 residues long. With 7 bases clipped from V and 0 bases from J, the junction kept 2 bases outside the gene matches. CDR3 residues: CASTTGGSGNTIYF. The CDR3 DNA sequence: TGTGCCAGCACCACAGGGGGCTCTGGAAACACCATATATTTT.

The J gene is TRBJ2-2, the V gene TRBV9, with 7 bases matching TRBD1. Germline V gives CDR1 SGDLS, CDR2 YYNGEE. The CDR3 covers 14 residues. The ends lost 5 bases at V and 4 bases at J; junction bases unmatched: 5. Here the CDR3 DNA reads TGTGCCAGCAGAGGACAGGCGGCCACCGGGGAGCTGTTTTTT. Translated, it gives CASRGQAATGELFF.

This clone was counted a few times. The V gene is TRBV7-3, the J gene TRBJ1-2; tentative D call: TRBD1 (6 bases). The ends were cut back, 2 bases at V and 8 bases at J, with 21 bases in the middle. The CDR3 is made up of 16 amino acids. The germline V gene has CDR1 SGHTA and CDR2 FQGTGA. The CDR3 is CASSLEVGGARRGYTF. CDR3 DNA: TGTGCCAGCAGCTTAGAAGTAGGGGGGGCCAGAAGAGGCTACACCTTC.

This clone came up once. The rearrangement uses TRBV2 and TRBJ2-7, with D unresolved. The germline gives CDR1 SNHLY, CDR2 FYNNEI. V was cut by 7 bases and J by 0 bases, with 7 bases left in between. The CDR3 loop spans 12 amino acids. Here the CDR3 reads CASKTDSYEQYF. In nucleotides, the CDR3 is TGTGCCAGCAAAACAGACTCCTACGAGCAGTACTTC. Full variable domain (missing parts from reference TRBV2 and TRBJ2-7): EPEVTQTPSHQVTQMGQEVILRCVPISNHLYFYWYRQILGQKVEFLVSFYNNEISEKSEIFDDQFSVERPDGSNFTLKIRSTKLEDSAMYFCASKTDSYEQYFGPGTRLTVT.

This clone was detected a few times. This sequence joins TRBV15 and TRBJ1-4, with no clear D. The CDR3 is 17 amino acids. Germline CDR1 is LNHNV and CDR2 is YYDKDF (reference sequence). V was pared by 1 base and J by 3 bases, with 15 bases between. CDR3 protein: CATSRVSGFSANEKLFF. In nucleotides, the CDR3 is TGTGCCACCAGCAGAGTCTCAGGTTTTTCGGCTAATGAAAAACTGTTTTTT.

This clone turned up a few times. The gene calls are TRBV3-1 (or the pseudogene TRBV3-2) and TRBJ2-1, with 7 nucleotides matching TRBD2. The CDR3 is made up of 17 amino acids. J gave up 2 bases and V 1 base, and 8 bases lay outside the gene matches. Germline CDR1 and CDR2: LGHDT and YNNKEL (reference sequence). The CDR3 DNA sequence: TGTGCCAGCAGCCAAGGATCAGCGGGGCTCGCCTACAATGAGCAGTTCTTC. As protein: CASSQGSAGLAYNEQFF.

This chain joins TRBV7-9 and TRBJ1-2, with D uncertain. Germline CDR1 SEHNR, CDR2 FQNEAQ (reference sequence). The CDR3 has 13 amino acids. Trimming took 3 bases from V and 7 from J, leaving 12 bases between them. The CDR3 loop is CASSLLTGAGYTF. In DNA form, the CDR3 reads TGTGCCAGCAGCTTGCTGACGGGTGCTGGCTACACCTTC.

The chain has TRBV28 and TRBJ2-4; tentatively, D is TRBD1 (6 bases). This CDR3 comprises 13 residues. Germline CDR1 is MDHEN and CDR2 is SYDVKM. V shed 3 bases and J shed 8 bases, with 11 bases lying between them. In DNA form, the CDR3 reads TGTGCCAGCAGTTTCCTGGGGGCGGACATTCAGTACTTC. Translation gives CASSFLGADIQYF.

The rearrangement joins TRBV19 to TRBJ1-1; TRBD1 might be the D (5 bases). The V end lost 3 bases, the J end lost 4 bases, and 6 bases lay between the germline ends. The germline V gene has CDR1 LNHDA and CDR2 SQIVND (reference sequence). CDR3 length: 12 amino acids. The CDR3 region is CASSMTATEAFF. As DNA, the CDR3 is TGTGCCAGTAGTATGACAGCCACTGAAGCTTTCTTT.

The V call is TRBV7-2, the J call TRBJ1-4, with 12 bases identical to TRBD1. CDR1 SGHTA and CDR2 FQGNSA come from the germline V gene. The trim removed 2 bases at V and 8 bases at J, leaving 6 bases unmatched. This CDR3 is 16 amino acids long. Here the CDR3 DNA reads TGTGCCAGCAGCTTACAGGGACAGGGGGCAAGGGAAAAACTGTTTTTT. The encoded protein is CASSLQGQGAREKLFF.

The chain employs TRBV5-1 and TRBJ2-2; a weak D match, TRBD1 (7 bases). This CDR3 contains 14 residues. Looked up from germline, CDR1 is SGHRS and CDR2 is YFSETQ. Between the trimmed V and J ends, which lost 4 bases and 6 bases, there was a span of 13 bases. The CDR3, as DNA: TGCGCCAGCAGCGCGGGACAGCCCCCCGGGGAGCTGTTTTTT. It encodes CASSAGQPPGELFF.

The table lists this clone with a count of one. The rearrangement links TRBV6-2 or TRBV6-3 to TRBJ1-4; D is uncertain. The length of the CDR3 is 12 residues. CDR1 is MNHEY and CDR2 is SVGEGT in the germline V gene. V lost 5 bases to trimming and J lost 11 bases, with 12 bases between them. This CDR3 reads CASSPVGRKLFF. The CDR3 bases are TGTGCCAGCAGTCCCGTGGGGAGGAAACTGTTTTTT.

This clone has just one count. The gene calls are TRBV5-1 and TRBJ2-1, with 10 bases that match TRBD1. Germline assignment: CDR1 SGHRS and CDR2 YFSETQ. The CDR3 runs to 15 residues. The trim removed 3 bases at V and 2 bases at J, leaving 2 bases unmatched. The CDR3 loop reads CASSWTGGPYNEQFF. In nucleotides, the CDR3 is TGCGCCAGCAGCTGGACAGGGGGTCCCTACAATGAGCAGTTCTTC.

The rearrangement uses TRBV4-1 and TRBJ2-5; 10 nucleotides match TRBD2. Germline V gene data show CDR1 as MGHRA and CDR2 as YSYEKL. CDR3 length: 16 residues. Losses at the gene ends were 0 bases for V and 4 bases for J; bases not matched to a gene: 5. CDR3 sequence (DNA): TGCGCCAGCAGCCAAGACTGGCTAGCGGGAGCAGAGACCCAGTACTTC. This codes for CASSQDWLAGAETQYF.

The chain couples TRBV5-8 to TRBJ2-2; 10 nucleotides align to TRBD1. The germline gives CDR1 SGHTS, CDR2 YDEGEE. Losses at the gene ends were 4 bases for V and 5 bases for J; bases not matched to a gene: 14. The CDR3 runs 18 residues. This chain's CDR3 is CASSEDRGSSVRTGELFF. For the CDR3, the DNA is TGTGCCAGCAGCGAGGACAGGGGGTCTAGCGTTAGGACCGGGGAGCTGTTTTTT.

This clone was found once. The chain uses TRBV28 and TRBJ2-3; D possibly corresponds to TRBD2 (7 bases). Trimming left V 5 bases short and J 1 base short, with 10 bases between. Germline V gene lookup returns CDR1 MDHEN and CDR2 SYDVKM. This CDR3 region has 14 residues. The CDR3 is CASSKGGRTDTQYF. The CDR3 nucleotides are TGTGCCAGCAGTAAGGGGGGGCGCACAGATACGCAGTATTTT.

V is TRBV2 and J is TRBJ2-3, with D possibly matching TRBD1 (6 bases). V was cut by 6 bases and J by 4 bases, with 17 bases left in between. CDR1 SNHLY and CDR2 FYNNEI come from the germline V gene. The CDR3 is 15 residues long. The DNA for the CDR3 is TGTGCCAGCAGGCTAGGGACAAATACCGCAGATACGCAGTATTTT. Encoded protein: CASRLGTNTADTQYF.

V and J are TRBV19 and TRBJ2-3; TRBD1 aligns across 10 bases. Germline V gene data show CDR1 as LNHDA and CDR2 as SQIVND (reference sequence). V dropped 8 bases and J dropped 1; count of bases not matched to a gene: 6. This CDR3 contains 15 residues. CDR3 sequence (DNA): TGTGCCAGTGAAGACAGGGGGCTCGGCACAGATACGCAGTATTTT. Translated, it gives CASEDRGLGTDTQYF.

The sample holds a few counts of this clone. The genes are TRBV27 and TRBJ2-7; no clear D. Germline V gives CDR1 MNHEY, CDR2 SMNVEV (reference sequence). The V gene lost 3 bases and the J gene lost 0 bases, with 6 bases spanning the gap. The CDR3 loop spans 13 amino acids. CDR3 sequence reads: CASSFAISYEQYF. DNA for the CDR3: TGTGCCAGCAGTTTCGCTATCTCCTACGAGCAGTACTTC.

The chain joins TRBV27 to TRBJ2-1, with 14 bases that match TRBD2. This CDR3 is 18 amino acids long. J gave up 5 bases and V 0 bases, and 6 bases lay outside the gene matches. Germline values: CDR1 MNHEY, CDR2 SMNVEV (reference sequence). This CDR3 reads CASSLSRTSGGTNNEQFF. For the CDR3, the DNA is TGTGCCAGCAGTTTATCTCGGACTAGCGGGGGGACGAACAATGAGCAGTTCTTC.

V is TRBV2 and J is TRBJ2-3, with 7 bases fitting TRBD2. Germline trimming cut 1 base from V and 6 bases from J; bases unmatched to any gene: 4. The CDR3 extends over 14 amino acids. Germline V gene data show CDR1 as SNHLY and CDR2 as FYNNEI. The CDR3, as DNA: TGTGCCAGCAGTGAAGGGGCGGGAGACGATACGCAGTATTTT. Its protein is CASSEGAGDDTQYF.

The CDR3 here is CASSPTPDTTDTQYF. The CDR3 DNA reads TGTGCCAGCAGTCCGACTCCTGATACCACAGATACGCAGTATTTT. The rearrangement links TRBV6-4 to TRBJ2-3, with no clear D. The CDR3 runs 15 residues. CDR1 is MRHNA, CDR2 SNTAGT, per germline. V was clipped by 5 bases and J by 2 bases, with 14 bases between them.